The rows below give T cell receptor beta chains drawn from one sample of a study of T-cell memory formation after mild COVID-19. TCRdb fed the 5' RACE reads into MiXCR, producing one record per CDR3 protein. This sample has hundreds of thousands of distinct CDR3 sequences, with about a fifth found just once. The sequenced material came from PBMCs or a T cell subset sorted from them (not recorded which). Every receptor here comes from an adult woman who had mild COVID-19 (a few samples of this study predate the infection). Cell type and time point are not known. Each CDR3 is given with its conserved first and last residue. Fields, in order: clone size, J gene, D gene, V gene, CDR3 protein, CDR3 DNA. The D gene is left open where the match is weak. Only some rows state a clone size, as once, few, many or a class for expanded clones.

. TRBJ1-1 TRBD1 TRBV30 CSSYRGVGTEAFF TGTTCGTCTTACAGGGGTGTAGGGACTGAAGCTTTCTTT
few TRBJ1-1 . TRBV27 CASSLSEPSVTEAFF TGTGCCAGCAGTTTATCGGAACCTTCAGTCACTGAAGCTTTCTTT
. TRBJ1-4 TRBD1 TRBV2 CASSGQGSSNEKLFF TGTGCCAGCAGCGGACAGGGCTCGTCTAATGAAAAACTGTTTTTT
. TRBJ2-2 . TRBV24-1 CATRGIQGGGELFF TGTGCCACCAGGGGGATACAGGGCGGCGGGGAGCTGTTTTTT
many TRBJ1-1 . TRBV5-1 CASSLGPTNTEAFF TGCGCCAGCAGCTTGGGACCGACGAACACTGAAGCTTTCTTT
. TRBJ2-4 . TRBV6-5 CASSYRALLAKNIQYF TGTGCCAGCAGTTACCGGGCGCTCTTAGCCAAAAACATTCAGTACTTC
few TRBJ2-3 TRBD1 TRBV4-2 CASSQATGAITDTQYF TGTGCCAGCAGCCAAGCGACAGGGGCAATCACAGATACGCAGTATTTT
. TRBJ2-7 . TRBV6-2/TRBV6-3 CASSQAETYEQYF TGTGCCAGCAGTCAGGCGGAGACCTACGAGCAGTACTTC
. TRBJ1-1 . TRBV4-3 CASSQDAGPNTEAFF TGCGCCAGCAGCCAGGATGCCGGGCCGAACACTGAAGCTTTCTTT
. TRBJ1-2 . TRBV7-9 CASSPAGGTDYGYTF TGTGCCAGCAGCCCGGCCGGCGGGACGGATTATGGCTACACCTTC
many TRBJ2-3 . TRBV4-3 CASSHLGVGEDTQYF TGCGCCAGCAGCCATTTGGGAGTCGGAGAAGATACGCAGTATTTT
few TRBJ2-3 TRBD1 TRBV5-1 CASSLRDRSTDTQYF TGCGCCAGCAGCTTGAGGGACAGAAGCACAGATACGCAGTATTTT